The 31 T cell receptor beta chains below come from one sample, sequenced in a study of shared clonotypes between healthy human individuals. Sequenced by immunoSEQ multiplex PCR; TCRdb stores in-frame clones only, minus some. Found here are some 240,000 clones, 60% to 70% of them singletons; the top ten hold 11%. Sequencing was carried out using memory CD4+ T cells sorted from blood. This sample's subset: CD45RA-negative fraction. These receptors came from a man aged 25-45 years in good health.

In its sample, this clone was seen a few times. V gene TRBV7-6 combines with J gene TRBJ2-7; unclear D gene. The CDR3 spans 15 residues. Germline assignment: CDR1 SGHVS and CDR2 FNYEAQ. V lost 1 base, J lost 0 bases, and 10 bases lay in between. CDR3 nucleotides: TGTGCCAGCAGCTTAGATGCCAGCAGCTCCTACGAGCAGTACTTC. This gives the protein CASSLDASSSYEQYF.

This clone has only one observation. The chain carries TRBV21-1 and TRBJ1-1; the listed D gene, TRBD1, was not tested against the DNA. TRBV21-1 counts as a pseudogene. The CDR3 has 17 residues. DNA of the CDR3: TGTGCCAGCAGCAAAGCGCTTAGGGACACCACGAAGACTGAAGCTTTCTTT. Its translation: CASSKALRDTTKTEAFF.

Turning to this clone: The same CDR3 is also encoded by other DNA sequences in this sample. The rearrangement links TRBV19 to TRBJ1-5, with D unclear. CDR1 and CDR2 (germline): LNHDA, SQIVND (reference sequence). This CDR3 contains 12 residues. Trimming cost V 3 bases and J 3 bases, with 3 bases left between them. In nucleotides, the CDR3 is TGTGCCAGTAGTATCTCCAATCAGCCCCAGCATTTT. As protein: CASSISNQPQHF.

The J gene is TRBJ2-5, the V gene TRBV4-3; D call uncertain. The ends were cut back, 0 bases at V and 5 bases at J, with 7 bases in the middle. The V gene's germline CDR1 is LGHNA and CDR2 YSLEER. This CDR3 spans 13 amino acids. The CDR3 nucleotides are TGCGCCAGCAGCCAAGATACGCGGGAGACCCAGTACTTC. Its translation: CASSQDTRETQYF.

The chain employs TRBV6-4 and TRBJ2-2; D gene ambiguous. Germline V lookup: CDR1 MRHNA, CDR2 SNTAGT. Trimming shortened V by 4 bases and J by 3 bases, and 12 bases separated the two germline ends. The CDR3 covers 15 residues. The CDR3 sequence is CASSVESAHTGELFF. CDR3 coding DNA: TGTGCCAGCAGTGTAGAAAGCGCTCACACCGGGGAGCTGTTTTTT.

This sequence joins TRBV27 and TRBJ2-1, with TRBD2 as a possible D gene (6 bases). The CDR3 sequence is 15 residues long. V was trimmed by 8 bases and J by 2 bases, leaving 16 bases between them. Germline V gene sequence: CDR1 MNHEY, CDR2 SMNVEV (reference sequence). The CDR3 is CASSNRENPYNEQFF. The CDR3 region has the DNA TGTGCCAGCTCAAACCGGGAGAACCCCTACAATGAGCAGTTCTTC.

The chain links TRBV7-8 to TRBJ2-1; TRBD1 matches 8 bases. CDR1 SGHVS and CDR2 FQNEAQ come from the germline V gene. The CDR3 loop spans 16 amino acids. Trimming at V came to 5 bases and at J to 4 bases, leaving 10 bases not matched to a gene. This CDR3 reads CASSVEPGQVYNEQFF. The CDR3 nucleotides read TGTGCCAGCAGCGTCGAACCGGGACAGGTATACAATGAGCAGTTCTTC.

The rearrangement uses TRBV7-2 and TRBJ2-5, with D perhaps TRBD1 (6 bases). Germline CDR1 is SGHTA and CDR2 is FQGNSA. The CDR3 extends over 16 amino acids. Trimming cost V 2 bases and J 5 bases, with 18 bases left between them. The CDR3 is CASSLSAGQGYETQYF. For the CDR3, the DNA is TGTGCCAGCAGCTTATCCGCAGGGCAGGGGTATGAGACCCAGTACTTC.

This chain uses TRBV20-1 with TRBJ1-1; D gene unclear. The V end was cut by 6 bases, the J end by 2 bases, with 7 bases between. This CDR3 is built from 11 residues. Germline V gives CDR1 DFQATT, CDR2 SNEGSKA (reference sequence). CDR3 protein: CSASFNTEAFF. DNA for the CDR3: TGCAGTGCCTCATTTAACACTGAAGCTTTCTTT.

This clone was observed a handful of times. This rearrangement joins TRBV28 to TRBJ1-2, with TRBD1 matching over 12 bases. V lost 10 bases to trimming and J lost 7 bases; unmatched junction nucleotides: 13. The CDR3 loop spans 15 amino acids. CDR1 is MDHEN and CDR2 is SYDVKM in the germline V gene. The CDR3 region has the DNA TGTGCCACCTTAGGGACAGGGGGCCATATTATTGGCTACACCTTC. This codes for CATLGTGGHIIGYTF.

The gene calls are TRBV6-1 and TRBJ1-5, with a tentative D call TRBD1 (6 bases). Germline V lookup: CDR1 MNHNS, CDR2 SASEGT. Trimming pared 4 bases from V and 5 bases from J, leaving 12 bases between. The CDR3 runs 14 residues. This CDR3 is CASSAGGQYQPQHF. The CDR3 DNA sequence: TGTGCCAGCAGTGCTGGGGGGCAATATCAGCCCCAGCATTTT.

This chain links TRBV19 with TRBJ1-2; 9 nucleotides agree with TRBD1. The germline V gene has CDR1 LNHDA and CDR2 SQIVND (reference sequence). This CDR3 has 14 amino acids. Trimming cost V 5 bases and J 7 bases; bases outside gene matches: 8. In DNA, the CDR3 is TGTGCCAGTAGTGCCGGGACAGGGTTCTCTGGCTACACCTTC. This sequence encodes CASSAGTGFSGYTF.

To note about this clone: Within the sample, other DNA sequences also encode this same CDR3. The V gene is TRBV6-1, the J gene TRBJ1-5; TRBD1 agrees at 7 bases. V shed 4 bases and J 4 bases; nucleotides not matched to a gene: 4. CDR1 is MNHNS, CDR2 SASEGT, per germline. The CDR3 contains 14 residues. CDR3 in amino acids: CASSGQGGNQPQHF. The CDR3 region has the DNA TGTGCCAGCAGTGGGCAGGGGGGGAATCAGCCCCAGCATTTT.

This clone came up a few times. The gene calls are TRBV5-1 and TRBJ2-7; 11 bases are a match to TRBD1. The CDR3 runs to 14 residues. Per the germline V gene, CDR1 is SGHRS and CDR2 is YFSETQ. With V trimmed by 1 base and J by 6 bases, 3 bases remained unmatched. This CDR3 reads CASSLRGQGGEQYF. In DNA, the CDR3 is TGCGCCAGCAGCTTGAGGGGACAGGGGGGCGAGCAGTACTTC.

This chain connects TRBV2 to TRBJ1-3; D is undetermined. With 7 bases removed from V and 4 bases from J, the gap between germline ends came to 5 bases. Germline V gene data show CDR1 as SNHLY and CDR2 as FYNNEI. This CDR3 is built from 11 residues. The CDR3 nucleotides are TGTGCCAGCATTTCCGGAAACACCATATATTTT. The encoded protein is CASISGNTIYF.

In the case of this clone: Other DNA sequences in this specimen translate into the identical CDR3. The genes are TRBV6-1 and TRBJ2-7; D uncertain. CDR3 length equals 12 residues. The V and J ends lost 1 base and 3 bases respectively, with 4 bases between them. Germline V CDR1 and CDR2: MNHNS, SASEGT. DNA of the CDR3: TGTGCCAGCAGTGAAGGGGGCTACGAGCAGTACTTC. Translated, it gives CASSEGGYEQYF.

V usage is TRBV15 and J usage is TRBJ1-2; 7 bases agree with TRBD1. J was trimmed by 4 bases and V by 0 bases; bases with no gene match: 5. The CDR3 covers 15 residues. Germline loops: CDR1 LNHNV, CDR2 YYDKDF (reference sequence). CDR3 nucleotide sequence: TGTGCCACCAGCAGAGATCAGGGGACAGCCTATGGCTACACCTTC. Encoded protein: CATSRDQGTAYGYTF.

The chain links TRBV5-1 to TRBJ2-1; 9 nucleotides line up with TRBD1. The CDR3 has 15 residues. Germline V lookup: CDR1 SGHRS, CDR2 YFSETQ. V lost 2 bases, J lost 7 bases, and 7 bases stayed unmatched. The chain's CDR3 is CASSFSGTGWNEQFF. The CDR3 DNA reads as TGCGCCAGCAGCTTTTCCGGGACAGGGTGGAATGAGCAGTTCTTC.

This clone was detected once. Since a far larger clone is one base different, this is likely a read error. Other DNA sequences in this sample translate to the same CDR3. The rearrangement uses TRBV7-9 and TRBJ1-2, with unresolved D. There are 12 residues in the CDR3. Germline assignment: CDR1 SEHNR and CDR2 FQNEAQ (reference sequence). The CDR3: CASSLSEGGYTF. CDR3 sequence (DNA): TGTGCCAGTAGCTTAAGTGAGGGAGGCTACACCTTC.

The chain employs TRBV5-1 and TRBJ2-1; TRBD2 matches 8 bases. In germline, CDR1 is SGHRS, CDR2 YFSETQ. V lost 0 bases, J lost 4 bases, and 3 bases stayed unmatched. The length of the CDR3 is 15 residues. The CDR3 DNA is TGCGCCAGCAGCTTGGCACCTAGCGGGTACAATGAGCAGTTCTTC. Translation: CASSLAPSGYNEQFF. The whole variable domain, filled in from reference TRBV5-1 and TRBJ2-1, reads KAGVTQTPRYLIKTRGQQVTLSCSPISGHRSVSWYQQTPGQGLQFLFEYFSETQRNKGNFPGRFSGRQFSNSRSEMNVSTLELGDSALYLCASSLAPSGYNEQFFGPGTRLTVL.

Regarding this clone: At one end the junction does not follow the germline gene, possibly because of a read error. The chain uses TRBV5-1 and TRBJ1-1; D possibly corresponds to TRBD1 (5 bases). CDR1 and CDR2 from the germline V gene are SGHRS and YFSETQ. This CDR3 has 11 residues. The CDR3 bases are TGTGCCAGCAGCTGGGGCCCTGAAGCTTTCTTT. It specifies CASSWGPEAFF.

This rearrangement joins TRBV5-5 to TRBJ1-3; 8 bases are a match to TRBD1. The CDR3 extends over 15 amino acids. CDR1 and CDR2 from the germline V gene are SGHKS and YYEKEE (reference sequence). Germline trimming cut 4 bases from V and 2 bases from J; bases unmatched to any gene: 5. The CDR3 loop is CASSMDRATGNTIYF. CDR3 nucleotide sequence: TGTGCCAGCAGCATGGACAGGGCTACTGGAAACACCATATATTTT.

This clone has a handful of counts. The CDR3 here is CAISGVDTEAFF. CDR3 sequence (DNA): TGTGCCATCAGTGGAGTTGACACTGAAGCTTTCTTT. This sequence joins TRBV10-3 and TRBJ1-1; D is uncertain. Trimming shortened V by 4 bases and J by 3 bases, and 6 bases separated the two germline ends. There are 12 residues in the CDR3. Germline V gives CDR1 ENHRY, CDR2 SYGVKD.

This chain links TRBV11-2 with TRBJ2-7; TRBD1 agrees at 10 bases. This CDR3 is built from 14 residues. The junction had 4 bases not matched to a gene; V was cut back by 5 bases and J by 3 bases. CDR1 and CDR2 from the germline V gene are SGHAT and FQNNGV. CDR3 nucleotides: TGTGCCAGCAGCGATCGGGACAGGGGCTACGAGCAGTACTTC. Amino acids: CASSDRDRGYEQYF. Filled out from reference TRBV11-2 and TRBJ2-7, the complete variable domain reads EAGVAQSPRYKIIEKRQSVAFWCNPISGHATLYWYQQILGQGPKLLIQFQNNGVVDDSQLPKDRFSAERLKGVDSTLKIQPAKLEDSAVYLCASSDRDRGYEQYFGPGTRLTVT.

Points on this clone: Distinct nucleotide sequences in the sample also encode this CDR3. J is TRBJ1-5 and V is TRBV19; D not certain. Germline V CDR1 and CDR2: LNHDA, SQIVND (reference sequence). This CDR3 has 13 amino acids. V was pared by 3 bases and J by 4 bases, with 7 bases between. CDR3 region: CASSMGPNQPQHF. The CDR3 DNA sequence: TGTGCCAGTAGTATGGGCCCTAATCAGCCCCAGCATTTT.

This clone was recorded a few times. V and J are TRBV2 and TRBJ1-1, with a weak D call TRBD1 (6 bases). The V and J ends lost 10 bases and 5 bases respectively, with 17 bases between them. CDR3 length equals 13 residues. Germline V gene lookup returns CDR1 SNHLY and CDR2 FYNNEI. The CDR3 nucleotides are TGTGCCAACCACAGGGAATCGGGTACTGAAGCTTTCTTT. Encoded protein: CANHRESGTEAFF.

On this clone: The sample contains more than one DNA sequence encoding this CDR3. The chain has TRBV5-1 and TRBJ2-5, with D perhaps being TRBD1 or TRBD2 (5 bases each). V was trimmed by 4 bases and J by 0 bases, leaving 10 bases between them. The CDR3 contains 14 residues. Germline lookup yields CDR1 SGHRS and CDR2 YFSETQ. CDR3 loop: CASSLGTNQETQYF. CDR3 bases: TGCGCCAGCAGCCTCGGGACGAACCAAGAGACCCAGTACTTC.

The chain has TRBV7-9 and TRBJ2-7; TRBD2 aligns across 8 bases. Germline lookup yields CDR1 SEHNR and CDR2 FQNEAQ (reference sequence). CDR3 length: 18 residues. V was clipped by 8 bases and J by 0 bases; unmatched bases: 18. In nucleotides, the CDR3 is TGTGCCAGCTCCTCCTTCCCACTTGGGAGCGGGAGCTCCTACGAGCAGTACTTC. Its translation: CASSSFPLGSGSSYEQYF.

The chain employs TRBV5-1 and TRBJ2-3; D not certain. Germline CDR1 reads SGHRS; CDR2 reads YFSETQ. V dropped 0 bases and J dropped 5 bases, with 4 bases sitting between them. This CDR3 spans 12 amino acids. The CDR3 DNA follows: TGCGCCAGCAGCTTGGTATTAGATACGCAGTATTTT. Encoded protein: CASSLVLDTQYF.

This chain connects TRBV28 to TRBJ2-1, with D unresolved. The germline V and J ends were trimmed by 3 bases and 6 bases, with 15 bases remaining between them. CDR1 is MDHEN, CDR2 SYDVKM, per germline. CDR3 length: 15 residues. DNA of the CDR3: TGTGCCAGCAGTTTGGGCAGTCCAACCTTCAATGAGCAGTTCTTC. Translated, it gives CASSLGSPTFNEQFF.

This clone was detected only a few times. The chain combines TRBV5-1 with TRBJ1-2, with D perhaps matching TRBD1 (5 bases). Germline V gives CDR1 SGHRS, CDR2 YFSETQ. This CDR3 region has 15 residues. With 0 bases removed from V and 5 bases from J, the gap between germline ends came to 14 bases. The CDR3 loop reads CASSLDAGSQYGYTF. The DNA of the CDR3 is TGCGCCAGCAGCTTGGACGCAGGGTCGCAGTATGGCTACACCTTC.